The present T cell receptor (beta chain) was sequenced within a study of T cells in localized non-small cell lung cancer. Measured with immunoSEQ multiplex PCR; TCRdb has only the in-frame clones, and not every one. Seen here are about 78,000 clones, almost 85% observed once, and the top ten hold more than 2.5%. Study findings and constraints: The study linked higher blood T cell density to longer overall survival.

To note about this clone: Its target is not known.

V was cut by 5 bases and J by 5 bases, with 18 bases left in between. Germline V gene sequence: CDR1 LNHDA, CDR2 SQIVND (reference sequence). The CDR3 is made up of 15 amino acids. The specimen was peripheral blood, collected before any cancer treatment. The receptor comes from a man aged 35 to 69 with stage I lung adenocarcinoma. The chain has TRBV19 and TRBJ2-5; D is possibly TRBD2 (5 bases). The CDR3 reads CASSGRTARRETQYF. CDR3 nucleotides: TGTGCCAGTAGTGGAAGGACCGCACGGAGGGAGACCCAGTACTTC.